A single sample gave rise to the 10 T cell receptor beta chains below, sequenced in a study of blood T cell repertoires in COVID-19. Assay used: immunoSEQ multiplex PCR; TCRdb lists only in-frame clones, some missing. The sample lists fewer than 350,000 clones; just over 90% were seen once. Sequencing used PBMCs or T cells enriched from blood (not recorded which). Every receptor here comes from a woman in her forties with acute COVID-19.

The chain carries TRBV11-1 and TRBJ2-2, with 7 bases lining up with TRBD1. In germline, CDR1 is SGHAT, CDR2 FQDESV (reference sequence). Trimming removed 4 bases from V and 2 bases from J; junction bases left unmatched: 1. The CDR3 is 14 amino acids. The CDR3 sequence: CASSWDRNTGELFF. As DNA, the CDR3 is TGTGCCAGCAGCTGGGACAGAAACACCGGGGAGCTGTTTTTT.

The chain joins TRBV2 to TRBJ2-3; weak D call: TRBD1 (6 bases). Looked up from germline, CDR1 is SNHLY and CDR2 is FYNNEI. The CDR3 length is 15 residues. The germline V and J ends were trimmed by 6 bases and 0 bases, with 13 bases remaining between them. The CDR3 here is CASRDQGLSTDTQYF. CDR3 sequence (DNA): TGTGCCAGCAGAGACCAGGGGCTTAGCACAGATACGCAGTATTTT.

The chain carries TRBV28 and TRBJ2-7; a weak D match, TRBD2 (7 bases). The CDR3 is made up of 13 amino acids. Between the trimmed V and J ends, which lost 6 bases and 3 bases, there was a span of 12 bases. Germline lookup yields CDR1 MDHEN and CDR2 SYDVKM. The CDR3 sequence is CASRGGRGYEQYF. DNA of the CDR3: TGTGCCAGCAGGGGGGGGCGGGGCTACGAGCAGTACTTC.

The rearrangement joins TRBV24-1 to TRBJ2-1; 8 bases agree with TRBD2. CDR1 is KGHDR, CDR2 SFDVKD, per germline. Trimming cost V 4 bases and J 6 bases; bases outside gene matches: 10. CDR3 length equals 16 residues. The CDR3 loop is CATSDPIGRASNEQFF. The CDR3 nucleotides are TGTGCCACCAGTGACCCCATCGGGAGGGCCAGCAATGAGCAGTTCTTC.

The CDR3 is CASSPTGREQFF. The CDR3 region has the DNA TGTGCCAGCAGCCCGACAGGACGGGAGCAGTTCTTC. The chain employs TRBV7-9 and TRBJ2-1; perhaps TRBD1 as D (6 bases). This CDR3 has 12 residues. Germline CDR1 reads SEHNR; CDR2 reads FQNEAQ (reference sequence). Between the trimmed V and J ends, which lost 5 bases and 10 bases, there was a span of 12 bases.

This clone was picked up a small number of times. The chain employs TRBV5-6 and TRBJ1-4; no reliable D call. The germline gives CDR1 SGHDT, CDR2 YYEEEE. Between the trimmed V and J ends, which lost 0 bases and 7 bases, there was a span of 10 bases. This CDR3 spans 14 amino acids. CDR3 nucleotide sequence: TGTGCCAGCAGCTTGGCAGGTTTCAGTGAAAAACTGTTTTTT. Its protein product is CASSLAGFSEKLFF.

This rearrangement joins TRBV18 to TRBJ2-7; 9 bases agree with TRBD1. Germline V CDR1 and CDR2: KGHSH, LQKENI. The CDR3 has 16 amino acids. J was trimmed by 0 bases and V by 5 bases; bases with no gene match: 8. The CDR3 reads CASSSGTGSSSYEQYF. The CDR3 DNA is TGTGCCAGCTCATCCGGGACAGGGAGCAGCTCCTACGAGCAGTACTTC.

The rearrangement uses TRBV9 and TRBJ2-3, with D perhaps TRBD1 (5 bases). Trimming shortened V by 0 bases and J by 3 bases, and 8 bases separated the two germline ends. Germline CDR1 and CDR2: SGDLS and YYNGEE. This CDR3 is 14 amino acids long. The CDR3 here is CASSVGTGTDTQYF. CDR3 bases: TGTGCCAGCAGCGTAGGAACAGGAACAGATACGCAGTATTTT.

J is TRBJ2-5 and V is TRBV29-1; 8 bases line up with TRBD2. Trimming removed 5 bases from V and 4 bases from J; junction bases left unmatched: 9. CDR3 length: 14 amino acids. Germline values: CDR1 SQVTM, CDR2 ANQGSEA. CDR3 DNA sequence: TGCAGCGTTATGACCAGCGGGAGCAGAGAGACCCAGTACTTC. Protein product: CSVMTSGSRETQYF.

This clone showed up just once. The CDR3 sequence: CASSSGGETEAFF. Here the CDR3 DNA reads TGTGCCAGCAGCTCGGGAGGGGAGACTGAAGCTTTCTTT. The chain joins TRBV7-3 to TRBJ1-1; TRBD1 is a possible D gene (5 bases). The germline V and J ends were trimmed by 4 bases and 5 bases, with 11 bases remaining between them. CDR3 length equals 13 residues. CDR1 is SGHTA and CDR2 is FQGTGA in the germline V gene.